Presented here are 17 T cell receptor beta chains from one specimen sequenced in a study of blood T cells in healthy people across ages. Primed by a sample-barcoded 5' primer and a J-beta primer mix, a second PCR proceeded for about 7 to 12 cycles. One entry per CDR3 protein results from TCRdb running MiXCR on the 5' RACE reads. The sample has under 2,000,000 distinct CDR3 sequences; about 50% are singletons. The sample comprised blood. These receptors were taken from a middle-aged woman in good health.

This clonotype appeared once. Mismatch with germline at one junction end may stem from a read error. This sequence joins TRBV7-7 and TRBJ2-5; 12 bases fit TRBD2. The length of the CDR3 is 16 residues. The germline CDR1 and CDR2 sequences are SSHAT and FNYEAQ (reference sequence). CDR3 nucleotides: TGTGCTAGCAGCCGACTAGCGGGGGCCATACAAGAGACCCAGTACTTC. This encodes CASSRLAGAIQETQYF.

This rearrangement joins TRBV5-1 to TRBJ2-6; the match to TRBD1 covers 8 bases. Germline V gives CDR1 SGHRS, CDR2 YFSETQ. V lost 3 bases to trimming and J lost 0 bases; unmatched junction nucleotides: 8. This CDR3 is built from 18 residues. CDR3 nucleotides: TGCGCCAGCAGCTCCGGGACAGGAGACTACTCTGGGGCCAACGTCCTGACTTTC. Its translation is CASSSGTGDYSGANVLTF.

The V and J genes are TRBV2 and TRBJ2-1; D gene ambiguous. The germline V and J ends were trimmed by 4 bases and 0 bases, with 7 bases remaining between them. This CDR3 region has 14 residues. Germline V gene data show CDR1 as SNHLY and CDR2 as FYNNEI. This chain's CDR3 is CASSGENSYNEQFF. In DNA form, the CDR3 reads TGTGCCAGCAGTGGTGAAAACTCCTACAATGAGCAGTTCTTC.

CDR3 in amino acids: CSVFGTDSYEQYF. Written as DNA, the CDR3 is TGCAGCGTTTTCGGGACAGACTCCTACGAGCAGTACTTC. The chain uses TRBV29-1 and TRBJ2-7, with 7 positions matching TRBD1. The V gene end was trimmed by 5 bases and the J gene end by 0 bases; junction bases not matched to a gene: 4. CDR3 size: 13 residues. Per germline, CDR1 SQVTM and CDR2 ANQGSEA.

A note on this clonotype: The junction shows a germline mismatch at one end, possibly a read error. The genes are TRBV5-4 and TRBJ2-1, with a tentative D call TRBD2 (6 bases). Germline values: CDR1 SGHNT, CDR2 YYREEE (reference sequence). CDR3 size: 12 residues. CDR3 DNA: TGTGCCGGCAGCTTGGTGGCGACTAGTCAGTTCTTC. Translation gives CAGSLVATSQFF.

This clonotype has more than one count but fewer than ten. The V and J genes are TRBV29-1 and TRBJ2-3; 7 positions match TRBD2. The CDR3 contains 17 residues. CDR1 SQVTM and CDR2 ANQGSEA come from the germline V gene. Trimming removed 0 bases from V and 1 base from J; junction bases left unmatched: 10. In nucleotides, the CDR3 is TGCAGCGTTGAAGATGTGAAGCGGGGCTCGGGCACAGATACGCAGTATTTT. This gives the protein CSVEDVKRGSGTDTQYF.

This clonotype was seen a few times. The chain combines TRBV3-1 with TRBJ2-1, with D perhaps matching TRBD1 (6 bases). Trimming stripped 1 base from V and 6 bases from J, with 19 bases between. CDR1 and CDR2 from the germline V gene are LGHDT and YNNKEL (reference sequence). CDR3 length: 17 amino acids. CDR3 coding DNA: TGTGCCAGCAGCCAAGCCGGGGTCAGGGGCCGGGGCAATGAGCAGTTCTTC. Translation gives CASSQAGVRGRGNEQFF.

In its sample, this clonotype was seen a few times. The chain has TRBV6-6 and TRBJ2-7; 8 bases agree with TRBD1. This CDR3 is built from 12 residues. In germline, CDR1 is MNHNY, CDR2 SVGAGI (reference sequence). V lost 10 bases to trimming and J lost 6 bases; unmatched junction nucleotides: 8. CDR3: CATRPGGSEQYF. CDR3 coding DNA: TGTGCCACACGTCCAGGGGGCAGCGAGCAGTACTTC.

This clonotype was picked up a small number of times. The chain uses TRBV6-5 and TRBJ1-5, with TRBD1 matching 8 bases. CDR3 length: 14 residues. V lost 5 bases and J lost 9; bases outside the gene matches: 9. Germline loops: CDR1 MNHEY, CDR2 SVGAGI. CDR3 bases: TGTGCCAGCAGTCGAGACAGGGGTGAAATGCCCCAGCATTTT. Protein: CASSRDRGEMPQHF.

The rearrangement uses TRBV14 and TRBJ2-7; tentative D call: TRBD1 (6 bases). The CDR3 runs 13 residues. Germline CDR1 SGHDN, CDR2 FVKESK. V dropped 1 base and J dropped 5 bases, with 9 bases sitting between them. The CDR3 protein is CASSQGTVNEQYF. CDR3 coding DNA: TGTGCCAGCAGCCAAGGGACAGTGAACGAGCAGTACTTC.

The chain links TRBV20-1 to TRBJ2-3; no definite D call. Germline V CDR1 and CDR2: DFQATT, SNEGSKA (reference sequence). V was cut by 5 bases and J by 7 bases, with 13 bases left in between. The CDR3 length is 12 residues. CDR3 residues: CSALGWGNTQYF. CDR3 nucleotides: TGCAGTGCTCTGGGGTGGGGAAATACGCAGTATTTT.

The chain uses TRBV29-1 and TRBJ2-6; D gene ambiguous. Germline V gives CDR1 SQVTM, CDR2 ANQGSEA. With 6 bases removed from V and 1 base from J, the gap between germline ends came to 4 bases. There are 12 residues in the CDR3. The CDR3 loop reads CSVFSGANVLTF. CDR3 coding DNA: TGCAGCGTGTTTTCTGGGGCCAACGTCCTGACTTTC.

This chain links TRBV25-1 with TRBJ1-5; D gene ambiguous. V gave up 5 bases and J gave up 7 bases, with 18 bases separating them. From germline, CDR1 is MGHDK and CDR2 SYGVNS. The CDR3 totals 15 residues. DNA for the CDR3: TGTGCCAGCAGTTTTACTTATCCTCCCCACCAGCCCCAGCATTTT. Encoded protein: CASSFTYPPHQPQHF.

The rearrangement uses TRBV12-3 or TRBV12-4 and TRBJ2-1; TRBD2 agrees at 8 bases. The CDR3 contains 15 residues. The V segment lost 3 bases and the J segment 6 bases; nucleotides outside the gene matches: 7. The CDR3 reads CASSFRGGIPNEQFF. The CDR3 bases are TGTGCCAGCAGTTTTCGGGGGGGGATACCCAATGAGCAGTTCTTC.

The chain carries TRBV4-2 and TRBJ2-5; 9 bases match TRBD2. The CDR3 is 14 residues long. The V segment lost 1 base and the J segment 4 bases; nucleotides outside the gene matches: 1. Germline CDR1 is LGHNA and CDR2 is YNFKEQ. CDR3 residues: CASSQASGVETQYF. The DNA for the CDR3 is TGTGCCAGCAGCCAAGCTAGCGGGGTAGAGACCCAGTACTTC.

This clonotype has only a few counts. This chain joins TRBV7-8 and TRBJ2-3; possible D gene TRBD2, 6 bases. Trimming pared 5 bases from V and 3 bases from J, leaving 18 bases between. Germline CDR1 reads SGHVS; CDR2 reads FQNEAQ. This CDR3 spans 16 amino acids. CDR3: CASSPPGTPITDTQYF. In DNA, the CDR3 is TGTGCCAGCAGCCCCCCCGGGACTCCTATTACAGATACGCAGTATTTT.

The CDR3 loop reads CATSRDWGGFYEQYF. The CDR3 DNA follows: TGTGCCACCAGCAGAGATTGGGGGGGGTTTTACGAGCAGTACTTC. This chain connects TRBV15 to TRBJ2-7; 7 bases fit TRBD2. V dropped 0 bases and J dropped 4; count of bases not matched to a gene: 6. This CDR3 spans 15 amino acids. The V gene's germline CDR1 is LNHNV and CDR2 YYDKDF (reference sequence).